These 14 T cell receptor beta chains were sequenced from one sample in a study of blood T cell repertoires in COVID-19. TCRdb's copy holds only in-frame clones and misses some; the assay was immunoSEQ multiplex PCR. The data show about 300,000 clones, around 84% seen once. Sequencing used PBMCs or T cells enriched from blood (not recorded which). The receptors originated from a woman in her late teens or twenties who had recovered from COVID-19.

The chain employs TRBV2 and TRBJ1-2, with D tentatively TRBD1 (6 bases). CDR1 and CDR2 (germline): SNHLY, FYNNEI. This CDR3 region has 13 residues. V was trimmed by 8 bases and J by 5 bases, leaving 15 bases between them. The CDR3 here is CASPLRGSYGYTF. The CDR3 DNA is TGTGCCAGCCCCCTCAGGGGCAGTTATGGCTACACCTTC.

The V and J genes are TRBV5-1 and TRBJ2-7; 8 nucleotides agree with TRBD2. CDR1 is SGHRS, CDR2 YFSETQ, per germline. The CDR3 contains 14 residues. V dropped 2 bases and J dropped 4; count of bases not matched to a gene: 5. The CDR3: CASSLAGVGYEQYF. CDR3 DNA sequence: TGCGCCAGCAGCTTAGCGGGAGTGGGGTACGAGCAGTACTTC.

The chain combines TRBV30 with TRBJ2-5, with 9 bases that match TRBD2. The J segment lost 1 base and the V segment lost 3 bases, leaving 3 bases of the junction unmatched. The germline V gene encodes CDR1 GTSNPN and CDR2 SVGIG (reference sequence). The CDR3 runs to 14 residues. CDR3 region: CAWSRLAVQETQYF. As DNA, the CDR3 is TGTGCCTGGAGCCGACTAGCGGTCCAAGAGACCCAGTACTTC. The entire variable domain, with the rest obtained from reference TRBV30 and TRBJ2-5, is as follows: SQTIHQWPATLVQPVGSPLSLECTVEGTSNPNLYWYRQAAGRGLQLLFYSVGIGQISSEVPQNLSASRPQDRQFILSSKKLLLSDSGFYLCAWSRLAVQETQYFGPGTRLLVL.

The rearrangement links TRBV10-2 to TRBJ1-4; D is uncertain. Germline V gene sequence: CDR1 WSHSY, CDR2 SAAADI. The V gene lost 2 bases and the J gene lost 6 bases, with 4 bases spanning the gap. The CDR3 has 12 amino acids. The CDR3 DNA reads TGCGCCAGCAGTGAGGGGCATGAAAAACTGTTTTTT. This gives the protein CASSEGHEKLFF.

The rearrangement links TRBV6-5 to TRBJ2-1; D is perhaps TRBD2 (6 bases). Germline V lookup: CDR1 MNHEY, CDR2 SVGAGI. The V end lost 8 bases, the J end lost 3 bases, and 17 bases lay between the germline ends. There are 15 residues in the CDR3. CDR3 residues: CASLRLTGVYNEQFF. The CDR3 region has the DNA TGTGCCAGCCTCCGCCTAACGGGGGTCTACAATGAGCAGTTCTTC.

The chain employs TRBV6-6 and TRBJ2-7, with 8 nucleotides matching TRBD1. Germline-derived CDR1 and CDR2 are MNHNY and SVGAGI (reference sequence). V lost 2 bases and J lost 2; bases outside the gene matches: 8. The CDR3 runs 16 residues. The CDR3 region has the DNA TGTGCCAGCAGTTACCTGTGGGACAGGACAACCTACGAGCAGTACTTC. It is translated as CASSYLWDRTTYEQYF.

The chain links TRBV28 to TRBJ2-7; tentatively, D is TRBD2 (6 bases). With 7 bases removed from V and 2 bases from J, the gap between germline ends came to 18 bases. This CDR3 spans 15 amino acids. Looked up from germline, CDR1 is MDHEN and CDR2 is SYDVKM. In DNA, the CDR3 is TGTGCCAGCATCCCGCGGTCTAGGACTACCTACGAGCAGTACTTC. This encodes CASIPRSRTTYEQYF.

This rearrangement joins TRBV7-2 to TRBJ1-1, with TRBD1 identical over 7 bases. J gave up 4 bases and V 3 bases, and 5 bases lay outside the gene matches. The CDR3 extends over 14 amino acids. From germline, CDR1 is SGHTA and CDR2 FQGNSA. CDR3 coding DNA: TGTGCCAGCAGCTTTTACAGGGGAAGCACTGAAGCTTTCTTT. Amino acid sequence: CASSFYRGSTEAFF.

This sequence joins TRBV11-2 and TRBJ1-6; no clear D. The ends were cut back, 6 bases at V and 4 bases at J, with 19 bases in the middle. The CDR3 spans 17 residues. From germline, CDR1 is SGHAT and CDR2 FQNNGV. CDR3 protein: CASRGQPGAFYNSPLHF. For the CDR3, the DNA is TGTGCCAGCAGAGGTCAACCCGGAGCCTTTTATAATTCACCCCTCCACTTT.

The V gene is TRBV2, the J gene TRBJ2-5; tentative D call: TRBD2 (5 bases). Germline lookup yields CDR1 SNHLY and CDR2 FYNNEI. The V end was cut by 7 bases, the J end by 1 base, with 19 bases between. The CDR3 extends over 16 amino acids. The CDR3 reads CASISGFAGGQETQYF. The CDR3 DNA follows: TGTGCCAGCATTTCGGGCTTCGCAGGAGGCCAAGAGACCCAGTACTTC. Supplemented by reference TRBV2 and TRBJ2-5, the full variable domain reads EPEVTQTPSHQVTQMGQEVILRCVPISNHLYFYWYRQILGQKVEFLVSFYNNEISEKSEIFDDQFSVERPDGSNFTLKIRSTKLEDSAMYFCASISGFAGGQETQYFGPGTRLLVL.

CDR3 region: CASSDGLAGGRIQETQYF. CDR3 sequence (DNA): TGCGCCAGCAGTGACGGACTAGCGGGGGGCCGGATCCAAGAGACCCAGTACTTC. J is TRBJ2-5 and V is TRBV10-2; 14 bases align to TRBD2. CDR3 length: 18 residues. The trim removed 3 bases at V and 1 base at J, leaving 7 bases unmatched. Germline CDR1 is WSHSY and CDR2 is SAAADI.

This chain joins TRBV6-5 and TRBJ1-1; D not certain. Germline CDR1 reads MNHEY; CDR2 reads SVGAGI. This CDR3 has 14 amino acids. V was trimmed by 8 bases and J by 1 base, leaving 14 bases between them. This chain's CDR3 is CASLSIAGNTEAFF. The CDR3 region has the DNA TGTGCCAGCTTATCGATCGCGGGGAACACTGAAGCTTTCTTT.

Worth noting for this clone: This sample also contains other DNA sequences that code for the same CDR3. The chain carries TRBV7-3 and TRBJ1-1, with D possibly TRBD1 on 6 matching bases. The CDR3 runs 14 residues. The ends were cut back, 2 bases at V and 0 bases at J, with 7 bases in the middle. Germline CDR1 and CDR2: SGHTA and FQGTGA. The CDR3 here is CASSLQGMNTEAFF. In DNA form, the CDR3 reads TGTGCCAGCAGCTTACAGGGGATGAACACTGAAGCTTTCTTT.

The CDR3 spells CASSMGLPGTDTQYF. The DNA of the CDR3 is TGTGCCAGCAGCATGGGACTACCTGGGACAGATACGCAGTATTTT. The chain is built from TRBV7-2 and TRBJ2-3; 7 bases fit TRBD2. There are 15 residues in the CDR3. CDR1 is SGHTA and CDR2 is FQGNSA in the germline V gene. With 5 bases clipped from V and 3 bases from J, the junction kept 8 bases outside the gene matches. The whole variable domain, remainder taken from reference TRBV7-2 and TRBJ2-3, is GAGVSQSPSNKVTEKGKDVELRCDPISGHTALYWYRQSLGQGLEFLIYFQGNSAPDKSGLPSDRFSAERTGGSVSTLTIQRTQQEDSAVYLCASSMGLPGTDTQYFGPGTRLTVL.